Each of the 21 T cell receptor beta chains below was sequenced from the same sample in a study of shared clonotypes between healthy human individuals. Libraries were prepared by immunoSEQ multiplex PCR; TCRdb keeps only in-frame clonotypes and omits some of them. The sample comprises 2 million to 3 million clones, 93% of which are singletons, and about 0.38% rests with the top ten. Sequences were obtained from naive CD4+ T cells from PBMCs. As to subset: CD45RA+ positively selected. These receptors all come from a young man in good health. Some clones in this sample may be carry-over from other donors' samples.

V is TRBV29-1 and J is TRBJ2-3; D remains unclear. The CDR3 extends over 12 amino acids. V lost 3 bases to trimming and J lost 7 bases, with 11 bases between them. The germline gives CDR1 SQVTM, CDR2 ANQGSEA. CDR3 amino acids: CSVDPDQNTQYF. DNA of the CDR3: TGCAGCGTTGACCCCGACCAAAATACGCAGTATTTT.

The chain employs TRBV27 and TRBJ2-5, with 14 bases lining up with TRBD2. This CDR3 is built from 19 residues. The V gene end was trimmed by 4 bases and the J gene end by 4 bases; junction bases not matched to a gene: 14. The germline gives CDR1 MNHEY, CDR2 SMNVEV (reference sequence). The CDR3 is CASSSQRTYGLAGGETQYF. CDR3 coding DNA: TGTGCCAGCAGTTCTCAGAGAACCTACGGACTAGCGGGAGGAGAGACCCAGTACTTC.

V gene TRBV7-2 combines with J gene TRBJ1-1; no clear D gene. The V end lost 1 base, the J end lost 4 bases, and 10 bases lay between the germline ends. The CDR3 loop spans 14 amino acids. In germline, CDR1 is SGHTA, CDR2 FQGNSA. CDR3 loop: CASSLDRWSTEAFF. The DNA for the CDR3 is TGTGCCAGCAGCTTAGACCGGTGGAGCACTGAAGCTTTCTTT.

This clone was seen a handful of times. The chain combines TRBV2 with TRBJ1-2; no clear D gene. The V end lost 6 bases, the J end lost 8 bases, and 16 bases lay between the germline ends. This CDR3 has 13 residues. Per germline, CDR1 SNHLY and CDR2 FYNNEI. The CDR3 is CASRYIGPGGYTF. CDR3 bases: TGTGCCAGCAGATACATTGGCCCGGGGGGCTACACCTTC.

This clone was observed once. The V call is TRBV5-1, the J call TRBJ2-3, with 9 bases that match TRBD1. The CDR3 totals 15 residues. With 4 bases clipped from V and 6 bases from J, the junction kept 9 bases outside the gene matches. The V gene's germline CDR1 is SGHRS and CDR2 YFSETQ. CDR3 sequence (DNA): TGCGCCAGCAGCGCCGCACAGGGGGCGCGGGATACGCAGTATTTT. Its protein product is CASSAAQGARDTQYF.

This clone was picked up a small number of times. The chain recombines TRBV6-1 with TRBJ2-7; 10 bases agree with TRBD1. CDR1 is MNHNS and CDR2 is SASEGT in the germline V gene. The ends lost 4 bases at V and 3 bases at J; junction bases unmatched: 3. The CDR3 consists of 14 residues. Written as DNA, the CDR3 is TGTGCCAGCAGTGTAGGGGACAGGGGCTACGAGCAGTACTTC. Its protein product is CASSVGDRGYEQYF.

This clone was detected only a few times. This chain joins TRBV28 and TRBJ1-5, with 8 bases lining up with TRBD1. CDR3 size: 14 residues. Trimming at V came to 9 bases and at J to 6 bases, leaving 10 bases not matched to a gene. Germline CDR1 MDHEN, CDR2 SYDVKM. Here the CDR3 reads CASRGQGRGQPQHF. The CDR3 bases are TGTGCCAGTCGAGGACAGGGTCGAGGTCAGCCCCAGCATTTT.

V and J are TRBV18 and TRBJ2-1; 8 positions agree with TRBD2. The germline V gene encodes CDR1 KGHSH and CDR2 LQKENI. J lost 6 bases, V lost 5 bases, and 9 bases had no gene match. The CDR3 is 15 amino acids. The CDR3 region is CASSILAVRSNEQFF. DNA for the CDR3: TGTGCCAGCTCAATACTAGCGGTTCGTTCCAATGAGCAGTTCTTC.

This chain joins TRBV5-1 and TRBJ2-3; weak D call: TRBD2 (6 bases). With 3 bases removed from V and 4 bases from J, the gap between germline ends came to 12 bases. CDR3 size: 14 residues. The germline V gene encodes CDR1 SGHRS and CDR2 YFSETQ. The CDR3 DNA is TGCGCCAGCAGCTCGTCCACTAGCCCAGATACGCAGTATTTT. Translation: CASSSSTSPDTQYF.

The chain employs TRBV5-4 and TRBJ2-1; D is unclear. The CDR3 runs 15 residues. V lost 5 bases and J 9 bases, leaving 21 bases between the germline ends. Germline values: CDR1 SGHNT, CDR2 YYREEE (reference sequence). The CDR3 nucleotides are TGTGCCAGCAGGGTGACGGGCGACCCAATCAGTGAGCAGTTCTTC. Protein sequence: CASRVTGDPISEQFF.

The chain carries TRBV5-4 and TRBJ1-1; D is possibly TRBD1 (5 bases). Germline lookup yields CDR1 SGHNT and CDR2 YYREEE (reference sequence). The CDR3 sequence is 16 residues long. V lost 0 bases and J 0 bases, leaving 12 bases between the germline ends. Here the CDR3 reads CASSLAAAGMNTEAFF. The DNA for the CDR3 is TGTGCCAGCAGCTTGGCCGCTGCAGGGATGAACACTGAAGCTTTCTTT.

The chain combines TRBV6-5 with TRBJ1-1; D is possibly TRBD1 (6 bases). The CDR3 has 14 amino acids. Germline assignment: CDR1 MNHEY and CDR2 SVGAGI. V was cut by 4 bases and J by 1 base, with 10 bases left in between. The CDR3: CASSSSQGNTEAFF. The CDR3 bases are TGTGCCAGCAGTTCATCACAGGGGAACACTGAAGCTTTCTTT.

This chain connects TRBV27 to TRBJ2-6, with TRBD1 matching 7 bases. The CDR3 totals 17 residues. V gave up 1 base and J gave up 2 bases; unmatched junction bases: 5. Germline V gene data show CDR1 as MNHEY and CDR2 as SMNVEV (reference sequence). The CDR3 here is CASSLYGRGTGANVLTF. DNA of the CDR3: TGTGCCAGCAGTTTATATGGCAGGGGGACTGGGGCCAACGTCCTGACTTTC. Full variable domain (outside the CDR3, taken from reference TRBV27 and TRBJ2-6): EAQVTQNPRYLITVTGKKLTVTCSQNMNHEYMSWYRQDPGLGLRQIYYSMNVEVTDKGDVPEGYKVSRKEKRNFPLILESPSPNQTSLYFCASSLYGRGTGANVLTFGAGSRLTVL.

This rearrangement joins TRBV28 to TRBJ2-2, with 9 nucleotides matching TRBD1. Losses at the gene ends were 4 bases for V and 6 bases for J; bases not matched to a gene: 9. The length of the CDR3 is 16 residues. CDR1 MDHEN and CDR2 SYDVKM come from the germline V gene. The chain's CDR3 is CASSSPGQGLAGELFF. The CDR3, as DNA: TGTGCCAGCAGTTCCCCGGGACAGGGATTGGCCGGGGAGCTGTTTTTT.

This clone was picked up a small number of times. The chain joins TRBV18 to TRBJ1-1; no clear D gene. Germline V lookup: CDR1 KGHSH, CDR2 LQKENI. Trimming shortened V by 7 bases and J by 1 base, and 7 bases separated the two germline ends. The CDR3 totals 12 residues. Here the CDR3 DNA reads TGTGCCAGCTTGAGGCCGAACACTGAAGCTTTCTTT. Protein product: CASLRPNTEAFF.

The chain employs TRBV7-9 and TRBJ2-3, with a weak D call TRBD1 (6 bases). Looked up from germline, CDR1 is SEHNR and CDR2 is FQNEAQ (reference sequence). This CDR3 is built from 17 residues. V was pared by 4 bases and J by 2 bases, with 19 bases between. CDR3 coding DNA: TGTGCCAGCAGCTCGCGTCCAGGACAGATCTTCACAGATACGCAGTATTTT. This codes for CASSSRPGQIFTDTQYF.

The chain carries TRBV11-2 and TRBJ2-5; D may be TRBD1 or TRBD2 (5 bases each). V lost 1 base and J lost 1, with 7 bases in between. Germline CDR1 reads SGHAT; CDR2 reads FQNNGV. CDR3 length equals 14 residues. The chain's CDR3 is CASSLGGIQETQYF. CDR3 coding DNA: TGTGCCAGCAGCTTAGGGGGGATCCAAGAGACCCAGTACTTC.

A single count supports this clone. This chain joins TRBV7-9 and TRBJ1-1; TRBD1 might be the D (5 bases). CDR1 is SEHNR and CDR2 is FQNEAQ in the germline V gene (reference sequence). The V gene lost 6 bases and the J gene lost 3 bases, with 20 bases spanning the gap. The CDR3 contains 16 residues. The CDR3: CASRPFREAPDTEAFF. The CDR3, as DNA: TGTGCCAGCAGGCCCTTCAGGGAGGCTCCGGACACTGAAGCTTTCTTT.

The chain combines TRBV18 with TRBJ2-4; the D gene is possibly TRBD1 (6 bases). Germline loops: CDR1 KGHSH, CDR2 LQKENI. The CDR3 has 14 residues. Trimming pared 2 bases from V and 5 bases from J, leaving 10 bases between. The DNA for the CDR3 is TGTGCCAGCTCACCAGAGGGGGACCAAAACATTCAGTACTTC. Protein: CASSPEGDQNIQYF. The full variable domain, in which reference TRBV18 and TRBJ2-4 provide the parts outside the CDR3, is NAGVMQNPRHLVRRRGQEARLRCSPMKGHSHVYWYRQLPEEGLKFMVYLQKENIIDESGMPKERFSAEFPKEGPSILRIQQVVRGDSAAYFCASSPEGDQNIQYFGAGTRLSVL.

This sequence joins TRBV19 and TRBJ1-3; tentatively, D is TRBD1 (5 bases). Trimming stripped 2 bases from V and 16 bases from J, with 21 bases between. Per germline, CDR1 LNHDA and CDR2 SQIVND (reference sequence). There are 14 residues in the CDR3. CDR3 in amino acids: CASSILRDGGTRYF. The DNA of the CDR3 is TGTGCCAGTAGTATACTACGGGACGGAGGAACTAGGTATTTT.

This chain connects TRBV6-1 to TRBJ2-7, with no clear D. This CDR3 region has 15 residues. Deletions cut 3 bases from V and 0 bases from J, with 12 bases between. Germline CDR1 MNHNS, CDR2 SASEGT. CDR3 region: CASSDLSRTSYEQYF. The CDR3 DNA follows: TGTGCCAGCAGTGATCTTAGCCGTACCTCCTACGAGCAGTACTTC.